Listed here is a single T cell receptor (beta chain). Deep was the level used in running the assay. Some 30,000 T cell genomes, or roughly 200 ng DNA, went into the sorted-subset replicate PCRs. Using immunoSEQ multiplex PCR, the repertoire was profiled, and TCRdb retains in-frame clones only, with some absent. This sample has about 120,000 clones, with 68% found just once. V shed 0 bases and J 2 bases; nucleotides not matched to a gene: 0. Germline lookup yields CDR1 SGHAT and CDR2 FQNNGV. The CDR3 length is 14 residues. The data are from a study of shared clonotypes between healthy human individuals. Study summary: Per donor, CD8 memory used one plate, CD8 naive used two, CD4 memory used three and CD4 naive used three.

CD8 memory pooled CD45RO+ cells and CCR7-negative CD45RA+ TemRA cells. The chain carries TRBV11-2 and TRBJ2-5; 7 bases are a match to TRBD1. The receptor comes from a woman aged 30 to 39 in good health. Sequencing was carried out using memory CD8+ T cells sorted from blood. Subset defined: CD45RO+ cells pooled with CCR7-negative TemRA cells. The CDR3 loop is CASSLDRGQETQYF. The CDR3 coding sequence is TGTGCCAGCAGCTTAGACAGGGGGCAAGAGACCCAGTACTTC.